These 12 T cell receptor beta chains were sequenced from one sample in a study of metastatic and nonmetastatic thyroid tumors. With MiXCR, TCRdb called clones anew from the PCR reads. The sample holds approximately 8,500 clones, 24% seen once. All patients were untreated before thyroid surgery. Sequenced input: tumor tissue. These receptors came from a female donor with papillary thyroid cancer or a benign thyroid nodule (not recorded which). Some clones in this sample may be carry-over from other donors' samples.

This clone was picked up many times. The CDR3 DNA reads as TGCAGTGCTAGGTCGCCGGGACAGGGACTCCAAGAGACCCAGTACTTC. Protein product: CSARSPGQGLQETQYF. This chain uses TRBV20-1 with TRBJ2-5; 9 bases are a match to TRBD1. There are 16 residues in the CDR3. CDR1 and CDR2 (germline): DFQATT, SNEGSKA (reference sequence). V shed 3 bases, J shed 1 base, and the junction held 9 bases outside the gene matches.

This clone was counted once. This chain connects TRBV7-2 to TRBJ2-1, with D perhaps matching TRBD2 (6 bases). V was cut by 5 bases and J by 6 bases, with 14 bases left in between. The CDR3 is 14 residues long. Per germline, CDR1 SGHTA and CDR2 FQGNSA. CDR3 DNA: TGTGCCAGCAGCGCATTTCTAGCGTTCAATGAGCAGTTCTTC. It encodes CASSAFLAFNEQFF. Together with reference TRBV7-2 and TRBJ2-1, the CDR3 gives the full variable domain: GAGVSQSPSNKVTEKGKDVELRCDPISGHTALYWYRQSLGQGLEFLIYFQGNSAPDKSGLPSDRFSAERTGGSVSTLTIQRTQQEDSAVYLCASSAFLAFNEQFFGPGTRLTVL.

This clone came up a few times. At one boundary the junction diverges from the germline segment, which might be a read error. J is TRBJ2-3 and V is TRBV27; D is possibly TRBD1 (6 bases). Germline V gene lookup returns CDR1 MNHEY and CDR2 SMNVEV (reference sequence). The CDR3 has 14 amino acids. The CDR3 loop is CASILSTGLYTQYF. The CDR3 DNA reads as TGTGCCAGCATTTTATCTACAGGGCTATATACGCAGTATTTT.

V gene TRBV30 combines with J gene TRBJ2-7; 8 positions match TRBD2. Germline assignment: CDR1 GTSNPN and CDR2 SVGIG (reference sequence). V lost 2 bases, J lost 6 bases, and 3 bases stayed unmatched. The CDR3 length is 12 residues. The CDR3 reads CAWSRLASEQYF. The CDR3 bases are TGTGCCTGGAGTAGACTAGCGTCCGAGCAGTACTTC.

This clone has more than one count but fewer than ten. The chain joins TRBV20-1 to TRBJ2-7, with 7 nucleotides matching TRBD2. Per germline, CDR1 DFQATT and CDR2 SNEGSKA (reference sequence). V dropped 0 bases and J dropped 5; count of bases not matched to a gene: 7. The CDR3 is 14 amino acids. This CDR3 reads CSARDGAGKNEQYF. CDR3 nucleotide sequence: TGCAGTGCTAGAGATGGAGCGGGAAAGAACGAGCAGTACTTC.

This clone has only a few counts. This chain joins TRBV6-1 and TRBJ1-3, with a tentative D call TRBD1 (6 bases). Germline assignment: CDR1 MNHNS and CDR2 SASEGT. Trimming took off 4 bases at V and 0 bases at J, with 13 bases between the two ends. The CDR3 consists of 16 residues. CDR3 DNA sequence: TGTGCCAGCAGTGTTGGGGGCCCTGCCTCTGGAAACACCATATATTTT. This gives the protein CASSVGGPASGNTIYF.

The rearrangement links TRBV27 to TRBJ2-2; 7 nucleotides match TRBD2. Germline V gene data show CDR1 as MNHEY and CDR2 as SMNVEV (reference sequence). The CDR3 has 16 residues. With V trimmed by 5 bases and J by 1 base, 7 bases remained unmatched. DNA of the CDR3: TGTGCCAGCAGTCCGCTAGCGGAGAGGAACACCGGGGAGCTGTTTTTT. Translation: CASSPLAERNTGELFF.

The rearrangement joins TRBV30 to TRBJ2-7; the match to TRBD2 covers 7 bases. This CDR3 has 13 residues. Looked up from germline, CDR1 is GTSNPN and CDR2 is SVGIG (reference sequence). With V trimmed by 1 base and J by 3 bases, 3 bases remained unmatched. CDR3 bases: TGTGCCTGGAGTGCCCCTAGCGGCTACGAGCAGTACTTC. It codes for CAWSAPSGYEQYF.

This clone was detected a few times. V is TRBV6-1 and J is TRBJ1-1; D not certain. The CDR3 extends over 14 amino acids. Germline V gene sequence: CDR1 MNHNS, CDR2 SASEGT. The V and J ends lost 7 bases and 0 bases respectively, with 12 bases between them. The CDR3, as DNA: TGTGCCAGCACCCCGAACCCGATGAACACTGAAGCTTTCTTT. Translating it yields CASTPNPMNTEAFF.

In its sample, this clone is medium-sized. The rearrangement joins TRBV27 to TRBJ2-5; 9 positions agree with TRBD2. V lost 1 base to trimming and J lost 1 base; unmatched junction nucleotides: 10. The CDR3 sequence is 18 residues long. Germline CDR1 is MNHEY and CDR2 is SMNVEV (reference sequence). The CDR3 reads CASSLFSRLAVPQETQYF. The CDR3 DNA reads TGTGCCAGCAGTTTATTTTCCCGACTAGCGGTCCCCCAAGAGACCCAGTACTTC.

The V gene is TRBV5-5, the J gene TRBJ2-7; 7 nucleotides align to TRBD2. Germline CDR1 is SGHKS and CDR2 is YYEKEE (reference sequence). This CDR3 spans 15 amino acids. V lost 0 bases to trimming and J lost 1 base; unmatched junction nucleotides: 4. The CDR3 nucleotides are TGTGCCAGCAGCTTGGCTAGCGGCCTATCCTACGAGCAGTACTTC. This sequence encodes CASSLASGLSYEQYF.

Remarks on this clone: This likely comes from a read error, as the CDR3 has no conserved phenylalanine or tryptophan at its end. The genes are TRBV19 and TRBJ1-1; D gene uncertain. Deletions cut 2 bases from V and 5 bases from J, with 6 bases between. Germline-derived CDR1 and CDR2 are LNHDA and SQIVND (reference sequence). This CDR3 contains 12 residues. CDR3 in DNA: TGTGCCAGTAGTATATATGAAACTGAAGCTTTCTCT. Translated, it gives CASSIYETEAFS.